These T cell receptor beta chains were read from a single sample in a study of Graves' ophthalmopathy and Graves' hyperthyroidism. MiXCR was run by TCRdb on the multiplex PCR reads, yielding one entry per CDR3 protein. This repertoire shows roughly 600,000 distinct CDR3 sequences, about 35% found once; its top ten account for 4% to 5%. The specimen sequenced was peripheral blood or thyroid tissue (not recorded which). The receptors derive from an adult man with Graves' hyperthyroidism. Both conserved end residues are part of each CDR3. The D gene is left open where the match is weak. A clone size is listed for some rows: how often the clone was seen (once, few, many), or a class if it is expanded.

v_call	cdr3_length	clone_size	d_call	j_call	cdr3_nt	cdr3_aa
TRBV7-9	15	once	.	TRBJ2-6	TGTGCCAGCAGCTCCACCGGCAGTTTTAGCAGCGTCCTGACTTTC	CASSSTGSFSSVLTF
TRBV6-1	16	.	TRBD1	TRBJ1-2	TGTGCCAGCACGGGAGACACAGGGGGCTGGAACTATGGCTACACCTTC	CASTGDTGGWNYGYTF
TRBV2	14	many	.	TRBJ1-2	TGTGCCAGCAGTGAAAGCGGCAGGACCTATGGCTACACCTTC	CASSESGRTYGYTF
TRBV24-1	15	once	.	TRBJ1-5	TGTGCCACCAGTGACCAGACTAGCGGGGATCAGCCCCAGCATTTT	CATSDQTSGDQPQHF
TRBV12-5	13	.	.	TRBJ1-1	TGTGCCAGCAGCCCAAACAGGGTAGCTGAAGCTTTCTTT	CASSPNRVAEAFF
TRBV10-3	14	.	.	TRBJ2-7	TGTGCCATCAGTCCGCGGGACAGCTCCTACGAGCAGTACTTC	CAISPRDSSYEQYF
TRBV7-3	13	.	.	TRBJ2-5	TGTGCCAGCAGCTTAGATGGAAAAGAGACCCAGTACTTC	CASSLDGKETQYF
TRBV29-1	15	many	TRBD2	TRBJ2-7	TGCAGCGTTGTACTAGCGGGGGCCAGCTCCTACGAGCAGTACTTC	CSVVLAGASSYEQYF
TRBV29-1	14	many	.	TRBJ2-7	TGCAGCGTGGATACAACCGGTACAGGGCACGAGCAGTACTTC	CSVDTTGTGHEQYF
TRBV25-1	15	.	TRBD1	TRBJ1-3	TGTGCTAGAGATCGTCCAGGGGGCGAGCGGAACACCATATATTTT	CARDRPGGERNTIYF
TRBV20-1	13	.	.	TRBJ2-1	TGCAGTGCTTCTCAGGGGACACAGGGAGAGCAGTTCTTC	CSASQGTQGEQFF
TRBV27	14	few	TRBD1	TRBJ1-5	TGTGCCAGCGGGACAGGGAGTAGCAATCAGCCCCAGCATTTT	CASGTGSSNQPQHF
TRBV7-3	15	.	TRBD2	TRBJ2-5	TGTGCCAGCAGCCAAGCGGGGGGGCTTACAGAGACCCAGTACTTC	CASSQAGGLTETQYF
TRBV29-1	10	.	.	TRBJ2-7	TGCAGCGCTAACGTTTACGAGCAGTACTTC	CSANVYEQYF
TRBV2	12	few	.	TRBJ2-3	TGTGCCAGCAGTGAAGGTATAAATACGCAGTATTTT	CASSEGINTQYF
TRBV6-5	15	many	TRBD1	TRBJ1-2	TGTGCCAGCAGTTACGGGGGACAGGGGAGCTATGGCTACACCTTC	CASSYGGQGSYGYTF
TRBV7-3	17	few	.	TRBJ2-2	TGTGCCAGCAGCTTAACCCCGGGACCGAAAAACACCGGGGAGCTGTTTTTT	CASSLTPGPKNTGELFF
TRBV7-2	13	once	.	TRBJ2-1	TGTGCCAGCAGCTTAGAAGGGTTGCGGCGGCAGTTCTTC	CASSLEGLRRQFF
TRBV5-1	14	once	TRBD1	TRBJ2-7	TGCGCCAGCAGCCCGGGGGACAGGGAATACGAGCAGTACTTC	CASSPGDREYEQYF
TRBV20-1	16	few	.	TRBJ2-5	TGCAGTGCTAGAGCCCCCGGGGGAGCGGGCCCTGGGGCCCAGTACTTC	CSARAPGGAGPGAQYF